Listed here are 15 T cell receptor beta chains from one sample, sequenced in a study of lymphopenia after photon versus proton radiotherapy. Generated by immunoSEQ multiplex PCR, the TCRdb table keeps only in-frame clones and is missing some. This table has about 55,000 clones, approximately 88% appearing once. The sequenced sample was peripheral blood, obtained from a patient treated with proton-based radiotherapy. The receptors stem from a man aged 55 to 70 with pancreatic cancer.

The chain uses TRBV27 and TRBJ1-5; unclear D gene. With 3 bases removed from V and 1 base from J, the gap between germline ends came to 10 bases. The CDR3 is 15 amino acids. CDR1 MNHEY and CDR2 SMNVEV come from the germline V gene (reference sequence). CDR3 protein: CASSFGVSSNQPQHF. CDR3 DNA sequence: TGTGCCAGCAGTTTTGGGGTCTCCAGCAATCAGCCCCAGCATTTT.

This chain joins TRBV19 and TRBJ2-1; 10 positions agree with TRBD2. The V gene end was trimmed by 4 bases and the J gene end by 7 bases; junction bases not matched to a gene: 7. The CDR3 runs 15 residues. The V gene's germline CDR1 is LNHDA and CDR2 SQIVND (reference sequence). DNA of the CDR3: TGTGCCAGTAGTACATTTAGCGGGAGGTATAATGAGCAGTTCTTC. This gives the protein CASSTFSGRYNEQFF.

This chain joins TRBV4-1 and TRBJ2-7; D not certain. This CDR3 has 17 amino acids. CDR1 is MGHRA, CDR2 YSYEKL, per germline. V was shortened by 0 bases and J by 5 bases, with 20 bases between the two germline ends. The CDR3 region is CASSQDFIQPVRHEQYF. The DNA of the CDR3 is TGCGCCAGCAGCCAAGACTTCATCCAACCCGTGAGGCACGAGCAGTACTTC.

The CDR3 region is CASSSLWRAQETQYF. DNA for the CDR3: TGTGCCAGCAGCTCCCTTTGGCGGGCGCAAGAGACCCAGTACTTC. The chain recombines TRBV5-4 with TRBJ2-5, with TRBD2 as a possible D gene (5 bases). Per germline, CDR1 SGHNT and CDR2 YYREEE (reference sequence). The CDR3 is 15 residues long. V lost 3 bases and J 2 bases, leaving 14 bases between the germline ends.

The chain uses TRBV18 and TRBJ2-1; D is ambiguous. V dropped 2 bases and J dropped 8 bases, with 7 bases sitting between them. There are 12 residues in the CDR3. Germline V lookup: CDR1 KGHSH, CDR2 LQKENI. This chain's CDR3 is CASSPTGHEQFF. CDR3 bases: TGTGCCAGCTCACCAACCGGGCATGAGCAGTTCTTC.

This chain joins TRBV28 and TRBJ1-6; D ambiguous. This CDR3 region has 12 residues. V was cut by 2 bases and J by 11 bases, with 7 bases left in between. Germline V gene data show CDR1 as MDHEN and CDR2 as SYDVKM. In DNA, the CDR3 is TGTGCCAGCAGTTTACTGCAGCCACCCCTCCACTTT. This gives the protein CASSLLQPPLHF.

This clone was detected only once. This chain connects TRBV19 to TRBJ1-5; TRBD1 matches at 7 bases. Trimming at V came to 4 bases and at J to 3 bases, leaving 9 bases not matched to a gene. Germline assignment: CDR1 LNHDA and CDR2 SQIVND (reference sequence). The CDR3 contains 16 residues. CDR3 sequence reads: CASSTFRDRLNQPQHF. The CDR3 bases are TGTGCCAGTAGTACCTTCCGGGACAGACTCAATCAGCCCCAGCATTTT.

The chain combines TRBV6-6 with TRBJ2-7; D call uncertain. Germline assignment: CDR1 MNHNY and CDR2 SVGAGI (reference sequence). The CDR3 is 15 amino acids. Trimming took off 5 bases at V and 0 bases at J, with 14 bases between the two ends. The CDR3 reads CASSALLSRSYEQYF. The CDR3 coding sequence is TGTGCCAGCAGTGCCCTACTAAGCCGCTCCTACGAGCAGTACTTC.

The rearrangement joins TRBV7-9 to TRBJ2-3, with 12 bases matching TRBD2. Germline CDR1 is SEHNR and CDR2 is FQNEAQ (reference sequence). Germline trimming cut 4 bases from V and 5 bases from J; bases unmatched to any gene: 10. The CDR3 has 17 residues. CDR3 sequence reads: CASSSPLAGGPGDTQYF. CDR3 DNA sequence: TGTGCCAGCAGCTCCCCCCTAGCGGGAGGGCCCGGAGATACGCAGTATTTT.

CDR3 bases: TGTGCCACCTCGGGACTCCGGGGGGATACGCAGTATTTT. Its translation is CATSGLRGDTQYF. The V call is TRBV19, the J call TRBJ2-3, with D possibly being TRBD2 (6 bases). In germline, CDR1 is LNHDA, CDR2 SQIVND (reference sequence). V was clipped by 10 bases and J by 6 bases, with 17 bases between them. The CDR3 loop spans 13 amino acids. Combining the CDR3 with reference TRBV19 and TRBJ2-3 gives the whole variable domain DGGITQSPKYLFRKEGQNVTLSCEQNLNHDAMYWYRQDPGQGLRLIYYSQIVNDFQKGDIAEGYSVSREKKESFPLTVTSAQKNPTAFYLCATSGLRGDTQYFGPGTRLTVL.

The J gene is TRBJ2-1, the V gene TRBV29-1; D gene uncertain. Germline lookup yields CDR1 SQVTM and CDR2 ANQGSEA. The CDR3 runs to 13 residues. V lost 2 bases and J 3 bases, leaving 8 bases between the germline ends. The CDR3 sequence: CSVEWGNYNEQFF. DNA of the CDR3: TGCAGCGTTGAATGGGGAAACTACAATGAGCAGTTCTTC.

The CDR3 nucleotides are TGTGCCAGTAGTATGAAGGGGGCAGAGACCCAGTACTTC. Its translation is CASSMKGAETQYF. This sequence joins TRBV19 and TRBJ2-5; 7 bases are a match to TRBD1. CDR1 is LNHDA, CDR2 SQIVND, per germline (reference sequence). V dropped 3 bases and J dropped 4; count of bases not matched to a gene: 2. The CDR3 extends over 13 amino acids.

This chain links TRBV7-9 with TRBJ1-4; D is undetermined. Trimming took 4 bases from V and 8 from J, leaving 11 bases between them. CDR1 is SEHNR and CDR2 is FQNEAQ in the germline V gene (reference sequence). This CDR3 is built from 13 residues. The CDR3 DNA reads TGTGCCAGCAGCTCCCCTTCTGGGGAAAAACTGTTTTTT. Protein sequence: CASSSPSGEKLFF.

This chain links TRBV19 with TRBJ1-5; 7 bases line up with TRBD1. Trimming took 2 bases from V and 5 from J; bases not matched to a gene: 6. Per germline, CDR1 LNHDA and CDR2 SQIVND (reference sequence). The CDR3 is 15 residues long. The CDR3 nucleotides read TGTGCCAGTAGTATACAATTGACAGGGCATCAGCCCCAGCATTTT. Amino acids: CASSIQLTGHQPQHF.

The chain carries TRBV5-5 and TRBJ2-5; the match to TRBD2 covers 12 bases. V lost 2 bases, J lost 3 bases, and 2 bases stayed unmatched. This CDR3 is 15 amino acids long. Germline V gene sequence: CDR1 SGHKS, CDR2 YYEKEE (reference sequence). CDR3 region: CASSFRLAGEETQYF. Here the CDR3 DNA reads TGTGCCAGCAGCTTTCGACTAGCGGGAGAAGAGACCCAGTACTTC. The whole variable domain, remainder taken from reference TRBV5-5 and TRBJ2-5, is DAGVTQSPTHLIKTRGQQVTLRCSPISGHKSVSWYQQVLGQGPQFIFQYYEKEERGRGNFPDRFSARQFPNYSSELNVNALLLGDSALYLCASSFRLAGEETQYFGPGTRLLVL.